The rows below give T cell receptor beta chains drawn from one sample of a study of CD8 T cells in ankylosing spondylitis. TCRdb independently ran MiXCR on the 5' RACE reads; one entry per CDR3 protein. The table has 350,000 or so distinct CDR3 sequences, 14% to 15% seen once. The specimen was blood, either unsorted or a sorted T cell fraction (not recorded which). The receptor set was obtained from a male donor with ankylosing spondylitis or in good health (not recorded which). Each CDR3 is given with its conserved first and last residue. The D gene is left open where the match is weak. Where a row states a size, it is once, few, many or the class of an expanded clone; other rows omit it.

D	V	size	J	CDR3	DNA
TRBD1	TRBV30	.	TRBJ1-6	CAWTGGVNSPLHF	TGTGCCTGGACAGGGGGGGTAAATTCACCCCTCCACTTT
.	TRBV6-1	.	TRBJ2-7	CASSRPDGSYEQYF	TGTGCCAGCAGCCGCCCGGACGGCTCCTACGAGCAGTACTTC
TRBD1	TRBV4-1	.	TRBJ1-4	CASSPPGGQALNEKLFF	TGCGCCAGCAGCCCGCCAGGTGGACAGGCCCTTAATGAAAAACTGTTTTTT
TRBD1	TRBV20-1	few	TRBJ1-2	CSAPGQGAYGYTF	TGCAGTGCTCCTGGACAGGGCGCTTATGGCTACACCTTC
.	TRBV20-1	few	TRBJ1-6	CSARDRGGTGTYNSPLHF	TGCAGTGCTAGAGATAGGGGGGGGACGGGAACCTATAATTCACCCCTCCACTTT
.	TRBV7-8	many	TRBJ1-2	CASSSTNYGYTF	TGTGCCAGCAGCTCAACTAACTATGGCTACACCTTC
.	TRBV3-1	few	TRBJ1-5	CASSQEHTSNQPQHF	TGTGCCAGCAGCCAAGAACATACCAGCAATCAGCCCCAGCATTTT
.	TRBV10-3	few	TRBJ1-2	CAISEIKGVQSGYTF	TGTGCCATCAGTGAAATTAAAGGCGTCCAGAGTGGCTACACCTTC
TRBD1	TRBV11-2	few	TRBJ2-3	CASSSRQGGTDTQYF	TGTGCCAGCAGCTCCCGACAGGGTGGCACAGATACGCAGTATTTT
.	TRBV4-1	.	TRBJ2-7	CASSPGGGGYEQYF	TGCGCCAGCAGCCCAGGGGGGGGTGGCTACGAGCAGTACTTC
TRBD2	TRBV10-2	.	TRBJ2-1	CASSDLAGAVAYNEQFF	TGCGCCAGCAGTGACCTAGCGGGAGCTGTCGCCTACAATGAGCAGTTCTTC
.	TRBV4-1	.	TRBJ2-3	CASSQDPTGTDTQYF	TGCGCCAGCAGCCAAGATCCTACAGGCACAGATACGCAGTATTTT
.	TRBV27	few	TRBJ2-2	CASRSTDTLVTGELFF	TGTGCCAGCCGCTCTACCGACACCCTGGTAACCGGGGAGCTGTTTTTT
.	TRBV20-1	.	TRBJ2-2	CSARDRGRLSNTGELFF	TGCAGTGCTAGAGATCGTGGTAGGCTCTCGAACACCGGGGAGCTGTTTTTT
.	TRBV2	few	TRBJ2-5	CASRIQRTQETQYF	TGTGCCAGCAGGATACAGAGGACTCAAGAGACCCAGTACTTC
.	TRBV10-3	.	TRBJ1-1	CAISYDFVTEAFF	TGTGCCATCAGTTATGACTTCGTCACTGAAGCTTTCTTT
.	TRBV6-5	.	TRBJ1-6	CASSYSYGDNSPLHF	TGTGCCAGCAGTTACTCTTATGGGGATAATTCACCCCTCCACTTT
.	TRBV11-2	.	TRBJ2-4	CASTSGRIQYF	TGTGCCAGCACCTCCGGGAGAATTCAGTACTTC
TRBD2	TRBV12-3/TRBV12-4	few	TRBJ2-7	CASSREDEQYF	TGTGCCAGCAGCCGGGAGGACGAGCAGTACTTC
.	TRBV5-1	many	TRBJ2-7	CASSLEPSVGEQYF	TGCGCCAGCAGCTTGGAGCCGTCGGTGGGGGAGCAGTACTTC
.	TRBV21-1	few	TRBJ2-5	CASSKGTGRSQETQYF	TGTGCCAGCAGCAAAGGGACCGGGAGAAGTCAGGAGACCCAGTACTTC
TRBD2	TRBV10-3	.	TRBJ2-2	CAIGREGNTGELFF	TGTGCCATCGGGCGGGAGGGGAACACCGGGGAGCTGTTTTTT
TRBD1	TRBV12-3/TRBV12-4	.	TRBJ1-2	CASGSGTGVRDGYTF	TGTGCCAGCGGGTCCGGGACAGGGGTCCGAGATGGCTACACCTTC
.	TRBV5-1	few	TRBJ2-5	CASSLVMQDGKTQYF	TGCGCCAGCAGCTTGGTGATGCAAGACGGGAAGACCCAGTACTTC
TRBD2	TRBV7-2	.	TRBJ2-1	CASSARLTSGLPNEQFF	TGTGCCAGCAGCGCCAGATTGACTAGCGGCCTCCCCAATGAGCAGTTCTTC
.	TRBV20-1	.	TRBJ1-2	CSAASQGGGYTF	TGCAGTGCTGCCTCCCAGGGTGGTGGCTACACCTTC
.	TRBV6-5	.	TRBJ2-2	CASRLSADSTGELFF	TGTGCCAGCAGATTATCGGCGGATTCAACCGGGGAGCTGTTTTTT
TRBD1	TRBV27	.	TRBJ1-6	CASRRTGTNSPLHF	TGTGCCAGCAGACGGACAGGGACTAATTCACCCCTCCACTTT
.	TRBV12-3/TRBV12-4	many	TRBJ2-7	CASSLQVYEQYF	TGTGCCAGCAGTCTACAGGTTTACGAGCAGTACTTC
.	TRBV2	few	TRBJ2-5	CASSVVSEETQYF	TGTGCCAGCAGTGTAGTGTCAGAAGAGACCCAGTACTTC
.	TRBV10-3	.	TRBJ2-7	CAIQAGTGASSYEQYF	TGTGCCATACAGGCTGGGACGGGGGCAAGCTCCTACGAGCAGTACTTC
.	TRBV6-1	.	TRBJ1-6	CASTSGRTNSPLHF	TGTGCCAGCACCTCGGGACGGACCAATTCACCCCTCCACTTT
TRBD2	TRBV7-2	.	TRBJ2-1	CASSSLGLEDNEQFF	TGTGCCAGCAGCTCCCTGGGACTAGAAGACAATGAGCAGTTCTTC
.	TRBV7-2	.	TRBJ1-2	CASSPQVGGYTF	TGTGCCAGCAGCCCGCAGGTGGGTGGCTACACCTTC
.	TRBV5-1	.	TRBJ2-7	CASSLGNRAYEQYF	TGCGCCAGCAGCTTGGGGAATAGGGCCTACGAGCAGTACTTC
.	TRBV7-8	few	TRBJ2-7	CASSLNRDGGLREQYF	TGTGCCAGCAGCTTAAATCGTGACGGTGGGCTACGGGAGCAGTACTTC
.	TRBV12-3/TRBV12-4	few	TRBJ2-7	CASSHTRDSYEQYF	TGTGCCAGCAGTCATACACGGGACTCCTACGAGCAGTACTTC
TRBD1	TRBV5-6	many	TRBJ1-4	CASSSDTGAVSQAKLFF	TGTGCCAGCAGCTCTGATACAGGGGCGGTATCGCAAGCAAAACTGTTTTTT
.	TRBV25-1	few	TRBJ2-7	CASSKETGAYEQYF	TGTGCCAGCAGTAAAGAGACTGGCGCCTACGAGCAGTACTTC
.	TRBV3-1	many	TRBJ2-5	CASSRLLRDQGTQYF	TGTGCCAGCAGCCGATTACTCCGGGACCAAGGGACCCAGTACTTC
.	TRBV18	few	TRBJ1-1	CASSPGSRTGAFF	TGTGCCAGCTCACCAGGCAGTCGAACAGGGGCTTTCTTT
.	TRBV20-1	few	TRBJ2-3	CSVTRGGDTQYF	TGCAGTGTCACCAGGGGCGGAGATACGCAGTATTTT
TRBD1	TRBV27	few	TRBJ1-1	CASSFGSGGTEAFF	TGTGCCAGCAGTTTTGGGTCAGGGGGAACTGAAGCTTTCTTT
TRBD1	TRBV5-1	many	TRBJ2-2	CASSSRGQNTGELFF	TGCGCCAGCAGCTCCAGGGGGCAGAACACCGGGGAGCTGTTTTTT
.	TRBV3-1	.	TRBJ2-3	CASSLRALPGTQYF	TGTGCCAGCAGCCTCCGGGCCTTGCCCGGTACGCAGTATTTT
.	TRBV6-6	.	TRBJ2-3	CASTEGAGDTQYF	TGTGCCAGCACCGAAGGGGCTGGGGATACGCAGTATTTT